The 17 T cell receptor beta chains below were found in one sample sequenced in a study of control samples from healthy donors and cancer patients. The protocol was immunoSEQ multiplex PCR, while the TCRdb copy is restricted to in-frame clones and leaves out a portion. The sample lists approximately 99,000 clones, approximately 84% occurring once. The sequencing sample was made of blood. The receptor source for this set is a man in his late teens or twenties in good health.

This rearrangement joins TRBV5-5 to TRBJ1-1; D may be TRBD1 (6 bases). V lost 0 bases to trimming and J lost 10 bases, with 13 bases between them. This CDR3 region has 13 residues. From germline, CDR1 is SGHKS and CDR2 YYEKEE (reference sequence). As DNA, the CDR3 is TGTGCCAGCAGCTTGGGAGGCGGAGGGGGAGCTTTCTTT. Its protein is CASSLGGGGGAFF. The full variable domain, its missing parts supplied by reference TRBV5-5 and TRBJ1-1, is DAGVTQSPTHLIKTRGQQVTLRCSPISGHKSVSWYQQVLGQGPQFIFQYYEKEERGRGNFPDRFSARQFPNYSSELNVNALLLGDSALYLCASSLGGGGGAFFGQGTRLTVV.

V usage is TRBV4-2 and J usage is TRBJ1-2, with D maybe TRBD1 (5 bases). The CDR3 has 15 residues. Per the germline V gene, CDR1 is LGHNA and CDR2 is YNFKEQ. With 0 bases removed from V and 4 bases from J, the gap between germline ends came to 12 bases. CDR3 nucleotide sequence: TGTGCCAGCAGCCAAGAGGGGGTGTCGGGCTATGGCTACACCTTC. This sequence encodes CASSQEGVSGYGYTF.

The chain has TRBV24-1 and TRBJ1-5; TRBD1 matches 12 bases. Losses at the gene ends were 4 bases for V and 3 bases for J; bases not matched to a gene: 12. In germline, CDR1 is KGHDR, CDR2 SFDVKD. The CDR3 runs 19 residues. The CDR3 reads CATSDKTGTGGYDNQPQHF. The CDR3 region has the DNA TGTGCCACCAGTGACAAGACTGGGACAGGGGGCTATGACAATCAGCCCCAGCATTTT.

The chain combines TRBV5-4 with TRBJ2-2; tentatively, D is TRBD1 (5 bases). Germline values: CDR1 SGHNT, CDR2 YYREEE (reference sequence). Trimming removed 3 bases at V and 6 bases at J, with 15 bases between. The CDR3 has 15 amino acids. CDR3 sequence (DNA): TGTGCCAGCAGCTCAAGGGGTTACTCATCCGGGGAGCTGTTTTTT. Its protein is CASSSRGYSSGELFF.

The V and J genes are TRBV2 and TRBJ2-7; D is possibly TRBD1 (6 bases). The length of the CDR3 is 13 residues. Trimming left V 8 bases short and J 1 base short, with 12 bases between. Germline lookup yields CDR1 SNHLY and CDR2 FYNNEI. This CDR3 reads CASSIRGSYEQYF. The CDR3 region has the DNA TGTGCCAGCTCGATCAGGGGTTCCTACGAGCAGTACTTC.

DNA for the CDR3: TGTGCCTGGAGTAAAGGCACAGATACGCAGTATTTT. It encodes CAWSKGTDTQYF. The V and J genes are TRBV30 and TRBJ2-3; D gene unclear. Between the trimmed V and J ends, which lost 2 bases and 1 base, there was a span of 4 bases. Germline lookup yields CDR1 GTSNPN and CDR2 SVGIG (reference sequence). The CDR3 contains 12 residues. Full variable domain (outside the CDR3, taken from reference TRBV30 and TRBJ2-3): SQTIHQWPATLVQPVGSPLSLECTVEGTSNPNLYWYRQAAGRGLQLLFYSVGIGQISSEVPQNLSASRPQDRQFILSSKKLLLSDSGFYLCAWSKGTDTQYFGPGTRLTVL.

The J gene is TRBJ1-3, the V gene TRBV27, with TRBD1 matching 7 bases. After removal of 6 bases from V and 1 base from J, the junction contained 12 bases not matched to a gene. Germline V gene lookup returns CDR1 MNHEY and CDR2 SMNVEV (reference sequence). The CDR3 is made up of 17 amino acids. CDR3 protein: CASSSIYRGISGNTIYF. DNA for the CDR3: TGTGCCAGCAGCTCCATTTACAGGGGAATATCTGGAAACACCATATATTTT.

The chain is built from TRBV30 and TRBJ1-1; D uncertain. The germline V gene has CDR1 GTSNPN and CDR2 SVGIG (reference sequence). V lost 4 bases and J lost 0, with 6 bases in between. The CDR3 runs 12 residues. The CDR3: CAWNGMNTEAFF. In DNA, the CDR3 is TGTGCCTGGAACGGAATGAACACTGAAGCTTTCTTT. Supplemented by reference TRBV30 and TRBJ1-1, the full variable domain reads SQTIHQWPATLVQPVGSPLSLECTVEGTSNPNLYWYRQAAGRGLQLLFYSVGIGQISSEVPQNLSASRPQDRQFILSSKKLLLSDSGFYLCAWNGMNTEAFFGQGTRLTVV.

This clone appeared once. The chain is built from TRBV6-5 and TRBJ2-7; D is possibly TRBD1 (6 bases). CDR3 size: 13 residues. Trimming stripped 5 bases from V and 0 bases from J, with 8 bases between. Germline CDR1 is MNHEY and CDR2 is SVGAGI. The CDR3 spells CASSMTGSYEQYF. In DNA, the CDR3 is TGTGCCAGCAGTATGACAGGCTCCTACGAGCAGTACTTC.

V is TRBV15 and J is TRBJ1-4; D remains ambiguous. CDR1 and CDR2 from the germline V gene are LNHNV and YYDKDF (reference sequence). The CDR3 loop spans 14 amino acids. Deletions cut 3 bases from V and 3 bases from J, with 8 bases between. Here the CDR3 reads CATSRDRPNEKLFF. DNA of the CDR3: TGTGCCACCAGCAGGGATCGCCCTAATGAAAAACTGTTTTTT.

The chain links TRBV29-1 to TRBJ1-4, with D possibly matching TRBD1 (6 bases). From germline, CDR1 is SQVTM and CDR2 ANQGSEA. This CDR3 contains 15 residues. V dropped 4 bases and J dropped 4 bases, with 16 bases sitting between them. CDR3 DNA: TGCAGCGTTGGCGCGACCGGGACATATAATGAAAAACTGTTTTTT. Translating gives CSVGATGTYNEKLFF.

The genes are TRBV9 and TRBJ1-2; 12 nucleotides agree with TRBD1. The CDR3 sequence is 14 residues long. Per germline, CDR1 SGDLS and CDR2 YYNGEE. J gave up 14 bases and V 3 bases, and 11 bases lay outside the gene matches. The CDR3 DNA follows: TGTGCCAGCAGCGCTTCCGGGACAGGGGGCGTGAAAACCTTC. Translation gives CASSASGTGGVKTF.

This chain uses TRBV6-2 or TRBV6-3 with TRBJ2-5; D uncertain. The V end lost 4 bases, the J end lost 5 bases, and 14 bases lay between the germline ends. The CDR3 consists of 14 residues. Looked up from germline, CDR1 is MNHEY and CDR2 is SVGEGT. Written as DNA, the CDR3 is TGTGCCAGCAGTTCTTGGGCGACTTTCGAGACCCAGTACTTC. Translating it yields CASSSWATFETQYF.

This chain connects TRBV5-1 to TRBJ2-3; 9 nucleotides agree with TRBD2. The CDR3 spans 15 residues. CDR1 is SGHRS and CDR2 is YFSETQ in the germline V gene. J lost 4 bases, V lost 4 bases, and 7 bases had no gene match. The CDR3: CASSRASGTSDTQYF. CDR3 DNA sequence: TGCGCCAGCAGCAGGGCTAGCGGGACCTCAGATACGCAGTATTTT.

The chain couples TRBV7-2 to TRBJ1-5, with D uncertain. CDR1 SGHTA and CDR2 FQGNSA come from the germline V gene. The CDR3 has 12 amino acids. V dropped 4 bases and J dropped 6 bases, with 7 bases sitting between them. CDR3 DNA: TGTGCCAGCAGCTCCTTAGGTCAGCCCCAGCATTTT. This gives the protein CASSSLGQPQHF.

J is TRBJ2-1 and V is TRBV4-1, with D hard to call. CDR3 length: 14 amino acids. Germline assignment: CDR1 MGHRA and CDR2 YSYEKL. V was pared by 1 base and J by 3 bases, with 7 bases between. The CDR3 spells CASSQAAGYNEQFF. CDR3 in DNA: TGCGCCAGCAGCCAAGCGGCCGGCTACAATGAGCAGTTCTTC.

This clone was seen once. J is TRBJ1-6 and V is TRBV9; D is perhaps TRBD1 (5 bases). The CDR3 is 14 amino acids. Germline CDR1 is SGDLS and CDR2 is YYNGEE. V gave up 3 bases and J gave up 10 bases, with 14 bases separating them. The CDR3 nucleotides are TGTGCCAGCAGCGCCAGGGATGTCGGGTCACCCCTCCACTTT. Translation gives CASSARDVGSPLHF.